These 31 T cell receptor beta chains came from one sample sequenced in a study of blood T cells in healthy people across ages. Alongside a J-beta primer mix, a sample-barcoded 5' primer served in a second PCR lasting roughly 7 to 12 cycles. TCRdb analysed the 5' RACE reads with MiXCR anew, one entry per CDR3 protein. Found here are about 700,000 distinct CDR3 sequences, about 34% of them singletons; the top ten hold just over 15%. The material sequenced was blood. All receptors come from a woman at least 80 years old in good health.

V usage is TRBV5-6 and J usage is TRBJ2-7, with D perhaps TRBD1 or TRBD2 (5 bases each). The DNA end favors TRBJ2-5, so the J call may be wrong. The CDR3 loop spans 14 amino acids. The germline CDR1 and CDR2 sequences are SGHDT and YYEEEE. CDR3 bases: TGTGCCAGCAGCCCTGGGACCCGGCGGGAGACCCAGTACTTC. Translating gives CASSPGTRRETQYF.

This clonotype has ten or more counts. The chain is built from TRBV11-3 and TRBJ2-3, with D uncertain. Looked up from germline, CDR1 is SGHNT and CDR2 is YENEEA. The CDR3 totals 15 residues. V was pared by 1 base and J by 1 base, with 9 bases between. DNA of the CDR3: TGTGCCAGCAGCTTAGGAGTAGCCCGCACAGATACGCAGTATTTT. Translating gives CASSLGVARTDTQYF.

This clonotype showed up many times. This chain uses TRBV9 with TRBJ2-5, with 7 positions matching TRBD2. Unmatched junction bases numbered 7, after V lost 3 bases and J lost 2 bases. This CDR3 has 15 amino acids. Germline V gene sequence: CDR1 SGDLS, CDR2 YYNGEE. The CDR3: CASSARDYLQETQYF. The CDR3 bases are TGTGCCAGCAGCGCCCGGGACTACCTTCAAGAGACCCAGTACTTC.

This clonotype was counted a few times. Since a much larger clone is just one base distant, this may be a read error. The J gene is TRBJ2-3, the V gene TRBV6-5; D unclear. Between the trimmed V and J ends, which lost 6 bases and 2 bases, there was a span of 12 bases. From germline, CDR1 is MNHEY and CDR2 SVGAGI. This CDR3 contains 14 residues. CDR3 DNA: TGTGCCAGCAGGTCAGTAGTCCCCACAGATACGCAGTATTTT. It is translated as CASRSVVPTDTQYF.

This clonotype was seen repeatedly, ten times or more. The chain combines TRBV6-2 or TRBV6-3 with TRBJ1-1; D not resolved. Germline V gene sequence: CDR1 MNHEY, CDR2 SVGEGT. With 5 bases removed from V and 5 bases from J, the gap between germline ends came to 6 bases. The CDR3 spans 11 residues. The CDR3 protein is CASSTGTEAFF. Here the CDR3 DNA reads TGTGCCAGCAGTACTGGGACTGAAGCTTTCTTT.

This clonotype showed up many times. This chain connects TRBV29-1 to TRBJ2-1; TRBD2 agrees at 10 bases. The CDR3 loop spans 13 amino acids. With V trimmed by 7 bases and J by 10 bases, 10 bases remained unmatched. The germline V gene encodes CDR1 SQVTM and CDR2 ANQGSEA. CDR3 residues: CSGQERGGHEQFF. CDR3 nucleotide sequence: TGCAGCGGGCAGGAGCGGGGGGGACACGAGCAGTTCTTC.

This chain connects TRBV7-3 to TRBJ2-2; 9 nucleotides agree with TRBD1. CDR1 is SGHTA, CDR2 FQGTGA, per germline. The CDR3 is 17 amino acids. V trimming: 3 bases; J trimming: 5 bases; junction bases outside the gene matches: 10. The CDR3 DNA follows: TGTGCCAGCAGCTTCGTCCCGGGACAGGGTACGACCGGGGAGCTGTTTTTT. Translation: CASSFVPGQGTTGELFF.

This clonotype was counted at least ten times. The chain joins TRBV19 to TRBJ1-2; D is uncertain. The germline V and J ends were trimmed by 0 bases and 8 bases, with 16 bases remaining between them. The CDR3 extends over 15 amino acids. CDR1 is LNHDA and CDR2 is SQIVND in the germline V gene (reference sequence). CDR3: CASSIDRGQVTGYTF. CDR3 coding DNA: TGTGCCAGTAGTATAGATCGCGGCCAGGTCACGGGCTACACCTTC.

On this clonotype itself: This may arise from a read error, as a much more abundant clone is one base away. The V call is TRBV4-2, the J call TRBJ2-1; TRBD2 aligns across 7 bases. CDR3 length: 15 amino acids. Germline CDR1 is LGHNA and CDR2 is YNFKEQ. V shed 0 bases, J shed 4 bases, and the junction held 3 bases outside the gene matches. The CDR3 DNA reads TGTGCCAGCAGCCAAGAGGCGGGGGATTACAATGAGCAGTTCTTC. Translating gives CASSQEAGDYNEQFF.

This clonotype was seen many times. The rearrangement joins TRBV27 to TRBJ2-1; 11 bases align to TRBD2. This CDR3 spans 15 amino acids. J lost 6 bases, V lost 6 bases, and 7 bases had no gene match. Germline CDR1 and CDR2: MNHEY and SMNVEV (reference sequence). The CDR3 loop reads CASSLLAGVPNEQFF. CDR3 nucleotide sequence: TGTGCCAGCAGCCTACTAGCGGGGGTTCCCAATGAGCAGTTCTTC.

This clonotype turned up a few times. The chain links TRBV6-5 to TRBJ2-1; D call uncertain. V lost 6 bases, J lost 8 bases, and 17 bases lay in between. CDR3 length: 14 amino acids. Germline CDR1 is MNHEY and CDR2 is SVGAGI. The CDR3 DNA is TGTGCCAGCAGAAGGGAAACTACTTGGGATGAGCAGTTCTTC. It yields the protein CASRRETTWDEQFF.

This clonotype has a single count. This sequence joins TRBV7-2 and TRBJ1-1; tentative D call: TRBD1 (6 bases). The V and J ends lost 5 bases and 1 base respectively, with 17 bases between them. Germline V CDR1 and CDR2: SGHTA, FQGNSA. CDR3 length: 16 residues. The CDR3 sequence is CASSPGGGLRNTEAFF. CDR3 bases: TGTGCCAGCAGCCCTGGGGGGGGCTTGAGGAACACTGAAGCTTTCTTT.

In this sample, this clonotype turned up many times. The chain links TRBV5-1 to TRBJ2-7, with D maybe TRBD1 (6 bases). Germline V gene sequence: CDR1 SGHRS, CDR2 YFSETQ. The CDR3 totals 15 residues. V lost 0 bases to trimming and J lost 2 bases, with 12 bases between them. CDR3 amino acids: CASSLAVGAAYEQYF. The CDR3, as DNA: TGCGCCAGCAGCTTGGCGGTGGGGGCAGCCTACGAGCAGTACTTC.

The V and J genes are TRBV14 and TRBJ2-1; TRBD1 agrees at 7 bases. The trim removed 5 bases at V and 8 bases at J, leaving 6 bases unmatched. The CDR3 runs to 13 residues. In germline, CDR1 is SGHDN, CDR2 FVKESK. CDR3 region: CASSYRGSHEQFF. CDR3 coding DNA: TGTGCCAGCAGCTACAGGGGCAGCCATGAGCAGTTCTTC.

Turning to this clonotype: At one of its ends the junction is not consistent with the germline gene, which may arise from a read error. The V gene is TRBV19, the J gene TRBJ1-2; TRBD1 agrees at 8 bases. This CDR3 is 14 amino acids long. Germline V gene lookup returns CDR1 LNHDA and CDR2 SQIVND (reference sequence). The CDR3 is CARYSGGKDYGHTF. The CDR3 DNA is TGTGCCAGGTACTCAGGGGGCAAGGACTATGGCCACACCTTC. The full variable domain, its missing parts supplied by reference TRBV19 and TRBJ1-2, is DGGITQSPKYLFRKEGQNVTLSCEQNLNHDAMYWYRQDPGQGLRLIYYSQIVNDFQKGDIAEGYSVSREKKESFPLTVTSAQKNPTAFYLCARYSGGKDYGHTFGSGTRLTVV.

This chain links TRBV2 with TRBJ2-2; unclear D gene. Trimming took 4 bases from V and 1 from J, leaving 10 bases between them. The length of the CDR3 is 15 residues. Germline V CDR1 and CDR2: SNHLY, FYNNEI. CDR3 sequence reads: CASSGQFLNTGELFF. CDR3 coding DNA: TGTGCCAGCAGTGGTCAATTCCTGAACACCGGGGAGCTGTTTTTT.

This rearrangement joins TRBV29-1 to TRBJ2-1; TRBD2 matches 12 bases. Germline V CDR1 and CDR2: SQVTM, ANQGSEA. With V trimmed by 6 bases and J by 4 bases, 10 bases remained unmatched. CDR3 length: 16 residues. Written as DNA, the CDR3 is TGCAGCGTCTTCCCCGGACTAGCGGGGAGATACAATGAGCAGTTCTTC. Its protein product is CSVFPGLAGRYNEQFF.

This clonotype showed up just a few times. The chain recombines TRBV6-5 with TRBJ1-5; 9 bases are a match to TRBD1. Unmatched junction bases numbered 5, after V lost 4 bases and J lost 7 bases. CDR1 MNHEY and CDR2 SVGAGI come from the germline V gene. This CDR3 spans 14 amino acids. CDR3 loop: CASSSGTGLQPQHF. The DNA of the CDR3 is TGTGCCAGCAGTTCCGGGACAGGGCTGCAGCCCCAGCATTTT.

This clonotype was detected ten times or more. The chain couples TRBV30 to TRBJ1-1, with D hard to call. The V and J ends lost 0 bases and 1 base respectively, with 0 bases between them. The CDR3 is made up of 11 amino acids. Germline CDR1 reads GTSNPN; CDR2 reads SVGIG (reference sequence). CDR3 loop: CAWSVNTEAFF. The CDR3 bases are TGTGCCTGGAGTGTGAACACTGAAGCTTTCTTT.

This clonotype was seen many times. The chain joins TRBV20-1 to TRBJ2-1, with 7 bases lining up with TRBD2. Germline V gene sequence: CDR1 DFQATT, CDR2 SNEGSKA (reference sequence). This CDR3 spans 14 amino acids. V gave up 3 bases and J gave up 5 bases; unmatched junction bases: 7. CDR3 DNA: TGCAGTGCTAGGGCGGCGGGGGTCGACAATGAGCAGTTCTTC. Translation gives CSARAAGVDNEQFF.

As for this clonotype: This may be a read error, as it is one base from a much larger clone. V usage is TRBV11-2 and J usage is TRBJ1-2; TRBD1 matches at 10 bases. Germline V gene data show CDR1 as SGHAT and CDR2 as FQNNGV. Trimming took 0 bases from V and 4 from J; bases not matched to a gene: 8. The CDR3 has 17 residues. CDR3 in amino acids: CASSLDYRDRGGYGYTF. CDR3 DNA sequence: TGTGCCAGCAGCTTAGATTACCGGGACAGGGGCGGCTATGGCTACACCTTC.

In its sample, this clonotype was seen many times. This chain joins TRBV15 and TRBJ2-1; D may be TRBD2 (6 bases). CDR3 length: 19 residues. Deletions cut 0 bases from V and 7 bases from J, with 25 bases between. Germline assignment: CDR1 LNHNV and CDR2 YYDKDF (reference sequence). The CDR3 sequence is CATSRDTPPRDSNRNEQFF. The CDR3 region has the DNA TGTGCCACCAGCAGAGATACCCCCCCGAGGGACTCCAATAGGAATGAGCAGTTCTTC.

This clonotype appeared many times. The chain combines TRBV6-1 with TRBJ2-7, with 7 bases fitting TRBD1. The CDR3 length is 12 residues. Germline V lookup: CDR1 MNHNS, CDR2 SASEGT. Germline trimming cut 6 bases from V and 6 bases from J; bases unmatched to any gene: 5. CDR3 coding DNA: TGTGCCAGCAGAGGCGACAGGGCCGAGCAGTACTTC. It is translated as CASRGDRAEQYF.

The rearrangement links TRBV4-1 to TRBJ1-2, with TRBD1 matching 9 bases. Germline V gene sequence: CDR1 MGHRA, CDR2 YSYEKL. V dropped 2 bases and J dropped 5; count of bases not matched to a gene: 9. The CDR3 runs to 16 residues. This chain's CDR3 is CASSQSVQGARYGYTF. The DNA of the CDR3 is TGCGCCAGCAGCCAATCAGTACAGGGGGCGAGGTATGGCTACACCTTC.

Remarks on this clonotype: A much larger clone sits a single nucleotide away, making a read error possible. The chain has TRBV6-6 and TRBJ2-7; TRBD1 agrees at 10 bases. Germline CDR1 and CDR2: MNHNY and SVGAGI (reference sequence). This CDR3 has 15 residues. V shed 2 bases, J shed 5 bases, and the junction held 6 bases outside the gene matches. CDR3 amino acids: CASSYGQGVVNEQYF. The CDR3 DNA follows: TGTGCCAGCAGTTACGGACAGGGGGTAGTCAACGAGCAGTACTTC.

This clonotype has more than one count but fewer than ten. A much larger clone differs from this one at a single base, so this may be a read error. In DNA form, the CDR3 reads TGTGCCAGCAGCTCTGGACAGGGGCCCCGAGGGGAGCAGTACTTC. Translating gives CASSSGQGPRGEQYF. The chain combines TRBV11-2 with TRBJ2-7; 9 bases agree with TRBD1. Looked up from germline, CDR1 is SGHAT and CDR2 is FQNNGV. V lost 4 bases, J lost 7 bases, and 11 bases stayed unmatched. CDR3 size: 15 residues.

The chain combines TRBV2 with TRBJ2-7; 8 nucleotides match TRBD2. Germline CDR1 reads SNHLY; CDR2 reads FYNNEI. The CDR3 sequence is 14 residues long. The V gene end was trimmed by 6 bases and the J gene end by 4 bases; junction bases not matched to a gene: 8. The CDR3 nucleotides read TGTGCCAGCAGAGGTGGCGGGGGGACGTACGAGCAGTACTTC. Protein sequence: CASRGGGGTYEQYF.

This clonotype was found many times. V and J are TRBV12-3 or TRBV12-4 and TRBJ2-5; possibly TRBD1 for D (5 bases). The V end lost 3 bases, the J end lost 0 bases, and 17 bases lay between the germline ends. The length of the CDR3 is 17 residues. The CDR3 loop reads CASSFFPGRYNQETQYF. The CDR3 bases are TGTGCCAGCAGTTTTTTTCCAGGGCGCTACAACCAAGAGACCCAGTACTTC.

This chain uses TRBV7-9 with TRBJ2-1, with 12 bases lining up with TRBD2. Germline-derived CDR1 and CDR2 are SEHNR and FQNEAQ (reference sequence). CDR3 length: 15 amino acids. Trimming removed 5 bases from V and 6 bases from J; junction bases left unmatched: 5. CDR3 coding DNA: TGTGCCAGCAGCGCGACTAGCGGGAGAGGCAATGAGCAGTTCTTC. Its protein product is CASSATSGRGNEQFF.

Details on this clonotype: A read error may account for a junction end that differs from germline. The CDR3 DNA reads as TGTGACAGCAGCGGGGGTCCAGGGCAGGAGACCCAGTACTTC. Translating it yields CDSSGGPGQETQYF. V and J are TRBV9 and TRBJ2-5; 8 bases are shared with TRBD2. From germline, CDR1 is SGDLS and CDR2 YYNGEE. The CDR3 totals 14 residues. The entire variable domain, with the rest obtained from reference TRBV9 and TRBJ2-5, is as follows: DSGVTQTPKHLITATGQRVTLRCSPRSGDLSVYWYQQSLDQGLQFLIQYYNGEERAKGNILERFSAQQFPDLHSELNLSSLELGDSALYFCDSSGGPGQETQYFGPGTRLLVL.

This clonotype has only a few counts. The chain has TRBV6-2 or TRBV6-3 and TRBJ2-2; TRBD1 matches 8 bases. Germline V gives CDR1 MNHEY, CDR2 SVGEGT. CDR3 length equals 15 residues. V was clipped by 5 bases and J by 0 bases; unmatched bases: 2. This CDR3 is CASSRTGSNTGELFF. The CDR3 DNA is TGTGCCAGCAGTAGGACAGGGTCGAACACCGGGGAGCTGTTTTTT.